One sample yielded the 26 T cell receptor beta chains listed below, sequenced in a study of identical twins. TCRdb analysed the 5' RACE reads with MiXCR anew, one entry per CDR3 protein. The data hold roughly 350,000 distinct CDR3 sequences, with about 12% observed a single time. These same records also appear under a second study, on yellow fever vaccine responses in identical twins.

Sequenced: CD8+ T cells sorted from blood. Receptors originate from a woman younger than 35 in good health.

This clonotype was counted between two and nine times. This chain uses TRBV9 with TRBJ2-7, with 11 bases matching TRBD2. The germline V gene has CDR1 SGDLS and CDR2 YYNGEE. V shed 4 bases, J shed 4 bases, and the junction held 16 bases outside the gene matches. CDR3 length equals 18 residues. CDR3 region: CASSTGTSGPFGVYEQYF. The CDR3 nucleotides read TGTGCCAGCAGCACAGGGACTAGCGGTCCCTTTGGGGTTTACGAGCAGTACTTC.

This clonotype was found a few times. The chain joins TRBV6-1 to TRBJ2-1; D remains ambiguous. The V end lost 2 bases, the J end lost 5 bases, and 22 bases lay between the germline ends. Germline V gene sequence: CDR1 MNHNS, CDR2 SASEGT. The CDR3 is 18 amino acids. The chain's CDR3 is CASSERGPTLYANNEQFF. Written as DNA, the CDR3 is TGTGCCAGCAGTGAAAGAGGACCAACTCTCTACGCAAACAATGAGCAGTTCTTC.

The J gene is TRBJ2-1, the V gene TRBV4-2; unclear D gene. V lost 4 bases to trimming and J lost 2 bases, with 6 bases between them. The CDR3 has 13 residues. Germline loops: CDR1 LGHNA, CDR2 YNFKEQ. The DNA for the CDR3 is TGTGCCAGCAGCCCCAACGCCTACAATGAGCAGTTCTTC. This codes for CASSPNAYNEQFF.

Only a few counts were recorded for this clonotype. The gene calls are TRBV6-6 and TRBJ2-7; D unresolved. The germline gives CDR1 MNHNY, CDR2 SVGAGI (reference sequence). V was cut by 2 bases and J by 7 bases, with 9 bases left in between. This CDR3 is built from 12 residues. This CDR3 reads CASSYNLGEQYF. The CDR3 coding sequence is TGTGCCAGCAGTTACAACCTTGGAGAGCAGTACTTC.

CDR3 protein: CASGHDTGEQYF. DNA of the CDR3: TGTGCTAGTGGTCACGACACGGGAGAGCAGTACTTC. V and J are TRBV12-5 and TRBJ2-7, with TRBD2 as a possible D gene (5 bases). V gave up 5 bases and J gave up 7 bases, with 12 bases separating them. The CDR3 has 12 residues. The germline CDR1 and CDR2 sequences are LGHNT and FRNRAP.

The chain uses TRBV28 and TRBJ2-1; D gene unclear. The CDR3 is 14 residues long. Germline V gives CDR1 MDHEN, CDR2 SYDVKM. The V end lost 5 bases, the J end lost 8 bases, and 16 bases lay between the germline ends. The CDR3 DNA is TGTGCCAGCAGTGCCGGGCCGTCTTGGGATGAGCAGTTCTTC. Translating gives CASSAGPSWDEQFF. The full variable domain, completed using reference TRBV28 and TRBJ2-1, is DVKVTQSSRYLVKRTGEKVFLECVQDMDHENMFWYRQDPGLGLRLIYFSYDVKMKEKGDIPEGYSVSREKKERFSLILESASTNQTSMYLCASSAGPSWDEQFFGPGTRLTVL.

Only a few counts were recorded for this clonotype. This chain uses TRBV20-1 with TRBJ2-7; D remains ambiguous. Trimming cost V 2 bases and J 5 bases, with 7 bases left between them. This CDR3 is 11 amino acids long. Germline V lookup: CDR1 DFQATT, CDR2 SNEGSKA (reference sequence). The CDR3 sequence is CSARRVNEQYF. CDR3 sequence (DNA): TGCAGTGCTAGAAGGGTCAACGAGCAGTACTTC.

In its sample, this clonotype was seen once. This clone may be a read error of a much larger clone one base away. The J gene is TRBJ2-2, the V gene TRBV12-3 or TRBV12-4; no reliable D call. The CDR3 consists of 15 residues. V gave up 3 bases and J gave up 4 bases, with 12 bases separating them. CDR3 in amino acids: CASSFRAPGTGELFF. For the CDR3, the DNA is TGTGCCAGCAGTTTTAGAGCCCCGGGCACCGGGGAGCTGTTTTTT.

This clonotype was counted a few times. The V and J genes are TRBV7-6 and TRBJ1-5; D may be TRBD1 (5 bases). The CDR3 covers 14 residues. Germline V gene sequence: CDR1 SGHVS, CDR2 FNYEAQ. V lost 3 bases, J lost 3 bases, and 9 bases lay in between. The CDR3 is CASSFGGYNQPQHF. The CDR3, as DNA: TGTGCCAGCAGCTTTGGGGGGTACAATCAGCCCCAGCATTTT. The whole variable domain, filled in from reference TRBV7-6 and TRBJ1-5, reads GAGVSQSPRYKVTKRGQDVALRCDPISGHVSLYWYRQALGQGPEFLTYFNYEAQQDKSGLPNDRFSAERPEGSISTLTIQRTEQRDSAMYRCASSFGGYNQPQHFGDGTRLSIL.

The chain uses TRBV7-3 and TRBJ2-3; possibly TRBD1 or TRBD2 for D (5 bases each). The CDR3 consists of 15 residues. V was pared by 5 bases and J by 0 bases, with 12 bases between. Germline loops: CDR1 SGHTA, CDR2 FQGTGA. The DNA for the CDR3 is TGTGCCAGCAGCCTGGGGGTCGATAGCACAGATACGCAGTATTTT. It codes for CASSLGVDSTDTQYF.

The V gene is TRBV24-1, the J gene TRBJ2-1; 12 positions match TRBD2. Trimming at V came to 4 bases and at J to 7 bases, leaving 13 bases not matched to a gene. The CDR3 has 18 amino acids. Looked up from germline, CDR1 is KGHDR and CDR2 is SFDVKD. CDR3 residues: CATSDPPLTSGRQNEQFF. The CDR3 coding sequence is TGTGCCACCAGTGACCCACCTCTAACTAGCGGGAGGCAAAATGAGCAGTTCTTC.

In its sample, this clonotype was seen a few times. The V call is TRBV13, the J call TRBJ2-1, with 8 bases that match TRBD2. V shed 1 base, J shed 10 bases, and the junction held 24 bases outside the gene matches. The CDR3 is made up of 20 amino acids. Germline V gene data show CDR1 as PRHDT and CDR2 as FYEKMQ (reference sequence). Here the CDR3 DNA reads TGTGCCAGCAGCTTAGCCCTAAACGCACCAACTAGCGGCCCTCCGATGGAGCAGTTCTTC. Translated: CASSLALNAPTSGPPMEQFF.

CDR3: CATSDLSRNEQFF. CDR3 DNA sequence: TGTGCCACCAGTGATTTGAGTCGAAATGAGCAGTTCTTC. This chain links TRBV24-1 with TRBJ2-1, with no clear D. V lost 0 bases and J 7 bases, leaving 6 bases between the germline ends. The germline V gene encodes CDR1 KGHDR and CDR2 SFDVKD. This CDR3 spans 13 amino acids.

Notes on this clonotype: The junction shows a germline mismatch at one end, possibly a read error. The gene calls are TRBV20-1 and TRBJ2-7; TRBD2 might be the D (5 bases). This CDR3 has 16 amino acids. The germline V gene encodes CDR1 DFQATT and CDR2 SNEGSKA (reference sequence). CDR3 nucleotides: TGCAGTGCAAGAGGGTTGGCCCGAGAGTTTTCCTACGAGCAGTACTTC. It is translated as CSARGLAREFSYEQYF.

The CDR3 DNA follows: TGTGCCACCAGTGATCTCACACCCTCAGGGACCGGGGAGCTGTTTTTT. This gives the protein CATSDLTPSGTGELFF. The chain links TRBV24-1 to TRBJ2-2; tentatively, D is TRBD1 (5 bases). This CDR3 is 16 amino acids long. Germline loops: CDR1 KGHDR, CDR2 SFDVKD. V lost 3 bases and J 5 bases, leaving 15 bases between the germline ends.

This clonotype was detected a few times. V and J are TRBV7-9 and TRBJ1-1; possible D gene TRBD1, 5 bases. Germline CDR1 reads SEHNR; CDR2 reads FQNEAQ (reference sequence). The CDR3 length is 12 residues. The V end lost 3 bases, the J end lost 4 bases, and 6 bases lay between the germline ends. CDR3 residues: CASSFGTTEAFF. CDR3 nucleotide sequence: TGTGCCAGCAGCTTCGGGACCACTGAAGCTTTCTTT.

This chain joins TRBV10-3 and TRBJ2-1, with 11 bases that match TRBD2. The CDR3 covers 16 residues. Trimming took 8 bases from V and 9 from J; bases not matched to a gene: 15. Germline values: CDR1 ENHRY, CDR2 SYGVKD. The CDR3 reads CAIRLAGRGRESEQFF. The CDR3 DNA reads as TGTGCCATCCGACTAGCGGGAAGAGGGAGGGAGAGTGAGCAGTTCTTC.

Ten or more counts support this clonotype. V is TRBV4-1 and J is TRBJ2-3; 13 bases fit TRBD2. The V and J ends lost 4 bases and 2 bases, in that order; junction bases with no gene match: 3. Germline V CDR1 and CDR2: MGHRA, YSYEKL. The CDR3 is 16 amino acids. CDR3 region: CASSPGTSGTTDTQYF. CDR3 in DNA: TGCGCCAGCAGCCCTGGGACTAGCGGGACCACAGATACGCAGTATTTT.

The chain recombines TRBV24-1 with TRBJ2-3; D remains ambiguous. CDR1 is KGHDR and CDR2 is SFDVKD in the germline V gene. V lost 4 bases, J lost 0 bases, and 19 bases lay in between. This CDR3 comprises 18 residues. The CDR3 sequence is CATSEPPARGPSTDTQYF. The CDR3 DNA reads as TGTGCCACCAGTGAACCCCCCGCCCGAGGACCGAGCACAGATACGCAGTATTTT.

This chain connects TRBV13 to TRBJ2-7, with 8 positions matching TRBD1. J was trimmed by 3 bases and V by 5 bases; bases with no gene match: 6. The CDR3 is 14 amino acids. Germline assignment: CDR1 PRHDT and CDR2 FYEKMQ (reference sequence). For the CDR3, the DNA is TGTGCCAGCAGCCCTCAGACAGGGGACTACGAGCAGTACTTC. Translation: CASSPQTGDYEQYF.

This clonotype was found many times. The genes are TRBV4-1 and TRBJ2-7; D uncertain. Trimming took 1 base from V and 3 from J, leaving 10 bases between them. From germline, CDR1 is MGHRA and CDR2 YSYEKL. This CDR3 comprises 14 residues. CDR3 in DNA: TGCGCCAGCAGCCAAGTGGGTTCTGGCTACGAGCAGTACTTC. Amino acid sequence: CASSQVGSGYEQYF.

This clonotype turned up a few times. The chain recombines TRBV27 with TRBJ1-5; 7 nucleotides agree with TRBD1. The length of the CDR3 is 15 residues. Germline V gene data show CDR1 as MNHEY and CDR2 as SMNVEV (reference sequence). The V and J ends lost 6 bases and 6 bases, in that order; junction bases with no gene match: 11. CDR3: CASSPSQGGRQPQHF. CDR3 in DNA: TGTGCCAGCAGCCCTAGCCAGGGGGGCCGTCAGCCCCAGCATTTT.

The rearrangement joins TRBV5-1 to TRBJ2-5; the D gene is possibly TRBD2 (6 bases). Germline V gene sequence: CDR1 SGHRS, CDR2 YFSETQ. Trimming left V 4 bases short and J 2 bases short, with 15 bases between. CDR3 length equals 15 residues. CDR3 in amino acids: CASSDGTAQQETQYF. CDR3 nucleotide sequence: TGCGCCAGCAGCGACGGGACTGCTCAACAAGAGACCCAGTACTTC.

J is TRBJ1-2 and V is TRBV6-2 or TRBV6-3; D not certain. V lost 7 bases, J lost 8 bases, and 14 bases lay in between. This CDR3 is 12 amino acids long. Per germline, CDR1 MNHEY and CDR2 SVGEGT. This CDR3 is CASKDFPEGYTF. The DNA of the CDR3 is TGTGCCAGCAAAGACTTTCCTGAGGGCTACACCTTC.

This chain connects TRBV20-1 to TRBJ2-7; 9 nucleotides align to TRBD1. CDR3 length: 13 amino acids. Trimming cost V 3 bases and J 2 bases; bases outside gene matches: 2. Germline CDR1 DFQATT, CDR2 SNEGSKA (reference sequence). The CDR3 DNA reads TGCAGTGCTAGGGGGACAGGGACCTACGAGCAGTACTTC. Residues: CSARGTGTYEQYF.

This chain joins TRBV2 and TRBJ2-7; D perhaps matches TRBD2 (6 bases). The V gene lost 2 bases and the J gene lost 4 bases, with 15 bases spanning the gap. CDR3 length: 15 amino acids. Looked up from germline, CDR1 is SNHLY and CDR2 is FYNNEI. The CDR3 protein is CASSESLASVYEQYF. CDR3 DNA sequence: TGTGCCAGCAGTGAATCGTTGGCTAGCGTTTACGAGCAGTACTTC.